This TCR beta chain was captured in a study of tumor and adjacent non-tumor tissue in lung cancer. This CDR3 is 14 amino acids long. Germline V gene lookup returns CDR1 GTSNPN and CDR2 SVGIG (reference sequence). RNA was extracted from bulk tissue without any cell sorting. The normal lung tissue was taken more than 3 cm from the tumor edge. The library came from three nested PCR rounds adapted from ARM-PCR protocols. TCRdb recomputed calls from the multiplex PCR reads with MiXCR, one row per CDR3 protein. This repertoire shows roughly 90,000 distinct CDR3 sequences, 65% to 80% found once; its top ten account for 21%. As concerns this clonotype: A read error may account for a junction end that differs from germline.

The sequencing sample was made of distant non-tumor lung tissue. This clonotype originated in a woman in her fifties or sixties with non-small cell lung cancer. The J gene is TRBJ1-6, the V gene TRBV30; 7 positions match TRBD1. This CDR3 reads CAWSTVQGTSPPHF. The CDR3 DNA sequence: TGTGCCTGGAGTACGGTACAGGGGACTTCACCCCCCCACTTT.